This TCR beta chain was observed in a study of cytomegalovirus exposure and HLA in healthy donors. Primers for the PCR totalled 60 Vbeta and 13 Jbeta. The repertoire was sequenced with immunoSEQ multiplex PCR; TCRdb's copy has only in-frame clones and lacks some. The sample table includes roughly 100,000 clones. The sample consisted of PBMCs. The source is a man aged 45-65 years in good health and CMV-seronegative.

This chain's CDR3 is CASSIGTAGGPETQYF. The CDR3 bases are TGTGCCAGTAGTATAGGTACAGCGGGAGGGCCAGAGACCCAGTACTTC. The chain links TRBV19 to TRBJ2-5; 10 nucleotides align to TRBD2. The CDR3 length is 16 residues. Germline CDR1 LNHDA, CDR2 SQIVND (reference sequence). V shed 1 base and J 4 bases; nucleotides not matched to a gene: 6.